The rows below give T cell receptor beta chains drawn from one sample of a study of T cells in Graves' hyperthyroidism and ophthalmopathy. TCRdb re-derived calls from the multiplex PCR reads in MiXCR, one entry per CDR3 protein. The table includes about 500,000 distinct CDR3 sequences, roughly 18% detected once. The sample was blood. Receptors were obtained from a woman aged 18-29 years with Graves' ophthalmopathy. Both conserved end residues are part of each CDR3. The order of the fields is clone size, J gene, V gene, D gene, CDR3 DNA, CDR3 protein. A D gene is named only where the DNA matches it firmly. Clone sizes are given selectively: once, few, many, or a class where the clone is expanded.

>many|TRBJ2-5|TRBV30|.
TGTGCCTGGAGTATCACTAGTTTCGTGTACTTC
CAWSITSFVYF
>few|TRBJ1-5|TRBV10-3|.
TGTGCCATCAGTGGGGGGGGAGGGAAGGATCAGCCCCAGCATTTT
CAISGGGGKDQPQHF
>many|TRBJ2-3|TRBV28|TRBD1
TGTGCCAGCAGTCCGCCGGACAGGGGAGTTGCAGATACGCAGTATTTT
CASSPPDRGVADTQYF
>.|TRBJ2-5|TRBV4-2|TRBD2
TGTGCCAGCAGCCAAGGGGAAACTAGCGGGGCCCTGACCCAGTACTTC
CASSQGETSGALTQYF
>.|TRBJ2-6|TRBV19|.
TGTGCCGCCAAAACAGGGACTGGGGCCAACGTCCTGACTTTC
CAAKTGTGANVLTF
>many|TRBJ2-7|TRBV30|.
TGTGCCTGGAGTCGGGGGTTAGGATACGAGCAGTACTTC
CAWSRGLGYEQYF
>.|TRBJ2-7|TRBV5-1|TRBD2
TGTGCCAGCAGCTCCGGACTAGCGGGGGAAAACGAGCAGTACTTC
CASSSGLAGENEQYF
>.|TRBJ2-3|TRBV9|TRBD1
TGTGCCAGCAGCGTAGGACAGGGGGTAGGGGCAGATACGCAGTATTTT
CASSVGQGVGADTQYF
>many|TRBJ2-7|TRBV6-2/TRBV6-3|.
TGTGCCAGCAGGAACAGGGAAGATTACGAGCAGTACTTC
CASRNREDYEQYF
>.|TRBJ1-1|TRBV4-3|.
TGCGCCAGCAGCCCTCAGGCGAGGGGGTGGACTGAAGCTTTCTTT
CASSPQARGWTEAFF
>many|TRBJ1-2|TRBV20-1|TRBD1
TGCAGTGCTAGAGAGACAGGGAGAGGCTACACCTTC
CSARETGRGYTF
>few|TRBJ2-5|TRBV29-1|TRBD1
TGCAGCGCTGACAGGGGGCAAGAGACCCAGTACTTC
CSADRGQETQYF
>.|TRBJ2-2|TRBV9|.
TGTGCCAGCAGCGTAGTACCAGGACCGAACACCGGGGAGCTGTTTTTT
CASSVVPGPNTGELFF
>.|TRBJ2-1|TRBV3-1|.
TGTGCCAGCAGCCAAGAAGGGGAGCAGTTCTTC
CASSQEGEQFF
>.|TRBJ1-3|TRBV19|.
TGTGCCAGTAGTATCGACCGTTATGCTGGAAACACCATATATTTT
CASSIDRYAGNTIYF
>few|TRBJ1-2|TRBV7-8|.
TGTGCCAGCAGCACAACTGAGAAGGACAGAAGCTATGGCTACACCTTC
CASSTTEKDRSYGYTF
>.|TRBJ2-1|TRBV9|TRBD2
TGTGCCAGCAGCACTCCCATGACTAGCGGGAGGGCCAGCAATGAGCAGTTCTTC
CASSTPMTSGRASNEQFF
>many|TRBJ2-3|TRBV28|TRBD2
TGTGCCCGACCTAGCGGCCCAGGGACAGATACGCAGTATTTT
CARPSGPGTDTQYF
>few|TRBJ2-1|TRBV5-1|TRBD2
TGCGCCAGCAGCTCCCGATATACTAGCGGGAGAGGGAATGAGCAGTTCTTC
CASSSRYTSGRGNEQFF
>.|TRBJ1-4|TRBV7-6|.
TGTGCCAGCAGCTTAGAGCTGGATGAAAAACTGTTTTTT
CASSLELDEKLFF
>few|TRBJ2-2|TRBV10-3|.
TGTGCCATCAGTGGTCAGGGAAGGAACACCGGGGAGCTGTTTTTT
CAISGQGRNTGELFF
>many|TRBJ2-7|TRBV27|TRBD2
TGTGCCAGCAGTTTACTTTTAGCGGGAGGGCCGAGCTACGAGCAGTACTTC
CASSLLLAGGPSYEQYF
>many|TRBJ2-7|TRBV20-1|TRBD2
TGCAGTGCTAGAGTCGGGGGGGCCTACGAGCAGTACTTC
CSARVGGAYEQYF
>many|TRBJ2-1|TRBV6-1|TRBD2
TGTGCCAGCAGTGAATGGGGACTAGTTAACAATGAGCAGTTCTTC
CASSEWGLVNNEQFF
>.|TRBJ1-5|TRBV19|.
TGTGCCAGTAGTATAGAGATAAGTTATAGCAATCAGCCCCAGCATTTT
CASSIEISYSNQPQHF